The 10 T cell receptor beta chains below all came from one sample that was sequenced in a study of beta chain features in type 1 diabetes. The investigators reverse transcribed all of the isolated RNA, so they sequenced expressed TCRB transcripts. Clones were sequenced by immunoSEQ multiplex PCR, and TCRdb holds only the in-frame ones, with some missing. This repertoire shows 150,000 or so clones, roughly 9.1% found once; its top ten account for 2% to 2.5%. Input material: central memory CD4+ T cells from blood. The source is a woman under 30 in good health.

This clone has just a few counts. J is TRBJ1-1 and V is TRBV27; possible D gene TRBD1, 5 bases. CDR3 length: 14 amino acids. V was shortened by 7 bases and J by 4 bases, with 16 bases between the two germline ends. Looked up from germline, CDR1 is MNHEY and CDR2 is SMNVEV (reference sequence). This chain's CDR3 is CASTIVGGGTEAFF. CDR3 nucleotides: TGTGCCAGCACCATTGTGGGGGGAGGCACTGAAGCTTTCTTT.

This rearrangement joins TRBV5-1 to TRBJ2-3; D gene unclear. The germline V gene encodes CDR1 SGHRS and CDR2 YFSETQ. The CDR3 is made up of 11 amino acids. V lost 4 bases and J lost 3, with 3 bases in between. CDR3 protein: CASSLTDTQYF. The DNA for the CDR3 is TGCGCCAGCAGCCTTACAGATACGCAGTATTTT.

This chain connects TRBV9 to TRBJ1-4, with D perhaps matching TRBD1 (6 bases). Germline V gene lookup returns CDR1 SGDLS and CDR2 YYNGEE. This CDR3 has 14 residues. The V gene lost 3 bases and the J gene lost 8 bases, with 14 bases spanning the gap. CDR3 in DNA: TGTGCCAGCAGCGAGGGGACGACAGGCGAAAAACTGTTTTTT. Amino acids: CASSEGTTGEKLFF.

V gene TRBV27 combines with J gene TRBJ1-2; 9 bases agree with TRBD1. The CDR3 has 14 residues. V shed 3 bases and J 5 bases; nucleotides not matched to a gene: 4. The germline V gene has CDR1 MNHEY and CDR2 SMNVEV (reference sequence). CDR3 nucleotides: TGTGCCAGCAGTTTTCACGGACAGGGGTATGGCTACACCTTC. Amino acid sequence: CASSFHGQGYGYTF.

Written as DNA, the CDR3 is TGTGCCAGCAGTTACTCGCCCAGGCCCAATCAGCCCCAGCATTTT. It specifies CASSYSPRPNQPQHF. The chain couples TRBV6-5 to TRBJ1-5; D is ambiguous. Trimming removed 0 bases from V and 3 bases from J, with 9 bases in between. This CDR3 comprises 15 residues. The germline V gene has CDR1 MNHEY and CDR2 SVGAGI.

The J gene is TRBJ2-2, the V gene TRBV9; possibly TRBD1 for D (6 bases). There are 16 residues in the CDR3. Trimming took 0 bases from V and 2 from J, leaving 11 bases between them. Germline V lookup: CDR1 SGDLS, CDR2 YYNGEE. The DNA of the CDR3 is TGTGCCAGCAGCGTAGGTGGACAGATAAACACCGGGGAGCTGTTTTTT. The encoded protein is CASSVGGQINTGELFF.

The chain has TRBV7-2 and TRBJ1-2; possible D gene TRBD1, 5 bases. The CDR3 runs to 16 residues. Trimming removed 0 bases at V and 8 bases at J, with 19 bases between. From germline, CDR1 is SGHTA and CDR2 FQGNSA. Here the CDR3 reads CASSLASRAGSGGYTF. CDR3 coding DNA: TGTGCCAGCAGCTTAGCGAGTAGAGCAGGGTCCGGGGGCTACACCTTC.

This clone occurred a few times. The V and J genes are TRBV14 and TRBJ1-1; no reliable D call. Looked up from germline, CDR1 is SGHDN and CDR2 is FVKESK. The CDR3 contains 16 residues. Trimming removed 2 bases from V and 1 base from J, with 14 bases in between. Here the CDR3 DNA reads TGTGCCAGCAGCCAAAGTGAGGGTATCCCGAACACTGAAGCTTTCTTT. Its translation is CASSQSEGIPNTEAFF.

At least ten counts were recorded for this clone. In DNA form, the CDR3 reads TGTGCCAGCAGTTACTTCCCGACAATATCCACCGGGGAGCTGTTTTTT. Its translation: CASSYFPTISTGELFF. The chain links TRBV6-6 to TRBJ2-2, with unresolved D. This CDR3 is 16 amino acids long. The germline CDR1 and CDR2 sequences are MNHNY and SVGAGI (reference sequence). V lost 1 base and J lost 4, with 13 bases in between.

CDR3: CAWGQGDYNSPLHF. The DNA of the CDR3 is TGTGCCTGGGGACAGGGGGATTATAATTCACCCCTCCACTTT. V is TRBV7-2 and J is TRBJ1-6, with 11 bases fitting TRBD1. Germline V CDR1 and CDR2: SGHTA, FQGNSA. The CDR3 extends over 14 amino acids. With 11 bases clipped from V and 4 bases from J, the junction kept 4 bases outside the gene matches. Complete variable domain (other parts from reference TRBV7-2 and TRBJ1-6): GAGVSQSPSNKVTEKGKDVELRCDPISGHTALYWYRQSLGQGLEFLIYFQGNSAPDKSGLPSDRFSAERTGGSVSTLTIQRTQQEDSAVYLCAWGQGDYNSPLHFGNGTRLTVT.